This section outlines one T cell receptor beta chain sequence together with its context. Its antigen remains unidentified. No base quality information exists; no much larger clone differs at one position. These data belong to a study of blood T cells in healthy people across ages (dated by TCRdb to about 2015). For the study in its entirety: In model experiments, template switching captured about one uniquely barcoded TCR beta cDNA molecule for every two T cells. To avoid experimental bias, donors of different ages were distributed randomly across sequencing lanes. The donors were divided into four age groups: young (average around 16 years), middle-aged (approximately 39), aged (about 61) and long-lived (around 80). Using the same blood draw, the study looked at two additional independent replicas of 1 million unique cDNA reads for two donors, one aged 18 to 30 and the other aged 80 or older. Age-related changes in TCR beta repertoire diversity were measured in the study by deep sequencing normalized with unique cDNA molecular identifiers.

The 39 donors, aged about 6 to 95 years, were systemically healthy Caucasian individuals from Russia. Each donor gave approximately 10 milliliters of peripheral blood, collected into EDTA-treated Vacutainer tubes. Ficoll-Paque density-gradient centrifugation was used to isolate PBMCs, with at least 6.5 million per sample. Trizol reagent was used to extract total RNA from PBMCs, with at least 5 micrograms per sample. For every donor, flow cytometry on a PBMC aliquot measured the percentage of naive CD45RAhigh/CD27high T cells. The library was obtained by 5' RACE. These reads were obtained on an Illumina HiSeq 2500. A second about 7 to 12 cycle PCR used a sample-barcoded 5' primer and a J-beta primer mix. Each TCR beta cDNA molecule received a unique molecular identifier from a template-switch 5' adaptor carrying 12 random nucleotides. Each sample yielded at least 2.5 million CDR3-containing paired-end reads. All of the RNA was converted into first-strand cDNA using the Mint cDNA synthesis kit, with a TRBC-specific oligonucleotide serving as the primer. Following uracil-DNA glycosylase treatment, all cDNA underwent a first 18-cycle PCR with the universal primers M1SS and BC2_uni_R. Turning to the authors' computational methods: For normalization, 1 million high-quality reads, each with a distinct molecular identifier, were randomly selected from each sample. Reads sharing molecular identifiers were discarded rather than binned into consensus sequences. CDR3 identification, clonotype clustering and error correction used MiTCR with a Q25 quality threshold and the strictest error-elimination algorithm. A nonparametric unseen species model with Euler transformation was used to estimate lower-bound total TCR beta diversity. Clones were called with MiXCR by TCRdb after fastp trimmed the public reads at Q25, and only in-frame beta chains were retained. Rows merge per CDR3 protein into single entries with the most common DNA and genes. Here the V and J calls rest on TCRdb's processing, not on the authors' analysis. In this sample the table shows some 1,500,000 distinct CDR3 sequences, 40% to 45% of which occur a single time. 4% of the sample goes to the ten largest clones.

The CDR3 spans 15 residues, from the cysteine through the phenylalanine. The kept DNA is CDR3 alone, 45 bases in frame from the first base. According to the germline V gene, CDR1 reads LGHNA and CDR2 reads YSLEER. V is shortened by 1 base, J by 8 bases, and the region joining them spans 14 bases. General study outcomes and caveats: Observed TCR beta diversity per million T cells fell roughly linearly with age, and a significant reduction was already apparent by age about 36. Total diversity estimates from one million sequenced T cells were considered lower bounds and underestimates. Bulk unsorted PBMC profiling prevented conclusive comparison of naive and antigen-experienced compartments. The long-lived group showed more naive CD4+ T cells, fewer expanded clones and increased TCR diversity than the aged group, suggesting age selection. Donor CMV infection status was unknown, potentially confounding age-related changes in expanded clonotypes. There was a strong correlation between observed TCR beta diversity and the percentage of naive T cells measured by flow cytometry.

The clonotype originates from a woman aged 18 to 35 in good health. Sequencing input: blood. The rearrangement joined TRBV4-3 to TRBJ1-4; tentative D gene TRBD1, with 5 bases matching. The CDR3 has the sequence CASSQGGTGEEKLFF. Here is the DNA: TGCGCCAGCAGCCAAGGTGGGACGGGAGAAGAAAAACTGTTTTTT.